The 27 T cell receptor beta chains in this list originate from one sample, sequenced in a study of molecular identifiers for immune sequencing clone quantification. TCRdb re-analysed the PCR reads in MiXCR, keeping a single row per CDR3 protein. The sample consists of over 600,000 distinct CDR3 sequences, 15% to 20% of them appearing once. Specimen: naive CD8+ T cells from blood, with Jurkat cell RNA spiked in. Subset indicated: FACS-sorted CD8+CD4-CCR7+CD45RA+ naive T cells. The source of these receptors is a human donor in good health. Some libraries in this study had Jurkat cell RNA spiked in.

This clonotype occurred many times. The chain links TRBV6-5 to TRBJ2-5, with D maybe TRBD1 (5 bases). V dropped 1 base and J dropped 4 bases, with 10 bases sitting between them. The CDR3 is 14 residues long. Germline CDR1 MNHEY, CDR2 SVGAGI. CDR3 bases: TGTGCCAGCAGTTACTGGCAGGGATTAGAGACCCAGTACTTC. Amino acid sequence: CASSYWQGLETQYF.

Ten or more counts support this clonotype. This chain connects TRBV28 to TRBJ1-1; 8 bases agree with TRBD1. V lost 3 bases, J lost 2 bases, and 5 bases stayed unmatched. Germline V CDR1 and CDR2: MDHEN, SYDVKM. There are 15 residues in the CDR3. The CDR3 DNA reads TGTGCCAGCAGTTTGCGGACAGGGATAAACACTGAAGCTTTCTTT. It specifies CASSLRTGINTEAFF. Using reference TRBV28 and TRBJ1-1 for the parts outside the CDR3, the full variable domain is DVKVTQSSRYLVKRTGEKVFLECVQDMDHENMFWYRQDPGLGLRLIYFSYDVKMKEKGDIPEGYSVSREKKERFSLILESASTNQTSMYLCASSLRTGINTEAFFGQGTRLTVV.

This clonotype occurred many times. V usage is TRBV11-2 and J usage is TRBJ1-1, with D perhaps TRBD1 (5 bases). V was clipped by 1 base and J by 6 bases, with 9 bases between them. CDR1 is SGHAT, CDR2 FQNNGV, per germline. The CDR3 extends over 13 amino acids. CDR3: CASSLAGTPEAFF. The CDR3 DNA reads TGTGCCAGCAGCTTAGCGGGGACGCCTGAAGCTTTCTTT.

This clonotype was seen only a few times. The V gene is TRBV6-2 or TRBV6-3, the J gene TRBJ2-7; 14 bases are a match to TRBD2. CDR1 MNHEY and CDR2 SVGEGT come from the germline V gene. The trim removed 2 bases at V and 5 bases at J, leaving 17 bases unmatched. The CDR3 contains 20 residues. The DNA of the CDR3 is TGTGCCAGCAGTTACGAGATGGGGACTAGCGGGGGCACCGGTGGTGACGAGCAGTACTTC. Translating gives CASSYEMGTSGGTGGDEQYF.

V usage is TRBV19 and J usage is TRBJ2-1; unclear D gene. Trimming stripped 8 bases from V and 0 bases from J, with 8 bases between. The CDR3 runs 13 residues. Germline V lookup: CDR1 LNHDA, CDR2 SQIVND (reference sequence). The CDR3 reads CASRHDSYNEQFF. In nucleotides, the CDR3 is TGTGCCAGTCGACACGACTCCTACAATGAGCAGTTCTTC. Combining the CDR3 with reference TRBV19 and TRBJ2-1 gives the whole variable domain DGGITQSPKYLFRKEGQNVTLSCEQNLNHDAMYWYRQDPGQGLRLIYYSQIVNDFQKGDIAEGYSVSREKKESFPLTVTSAQKNPTAFYLCASRHDSYNEQFFGPGTRLTVL.

This chain joins TRBV6-2 or TRBV6-3 and TRBJ2-7; D unclear. The CDR3 has 14 residues. The ends were cut back, 6 bases at V and 7 bases at J, with 19 bases in the middle. The V gene's germline CDR1 is MNHEY and CDR2 SVGEGT. CDR3 amino acids: CASSLSLGIGEQYF. CDR3 bases: TGTGCCAGCAGCCTCTCCCTCGGAATTGGGGAGCAGTACTTC.

The sample holds one count of this clonotype. V gene TRBV19 combines with J gene TRBJ2-7; 9 bases line up with TRBD2. The CDR3 totals 15 residues. Germline CDR1 and CDR2: LNHDA and SQIVND (reference sequence). Trimming removed 5 bases from V and 0 bases from J; junction bases left unmatched: 5. CDR3 in amino acids: CASSPSAGGSYEQYF. CDR3 sequence (DNA): TGTGCCAGTAGTCCCTCAGCGGGGGGCTCCTACGAGCAGTACTTC.

This clonotype was counted many times. The chain links TRBV14 to TRBJ1-2; 8 bases line up with TRBD1. This CDR3 spans 16 amino acids. Germline V gene lookup returns CDR1 SGHDN and CDR2 FVKESK. The V and J ends lost 1 base and 5 bases, in that order; junction bases with no gene match: 9. Written as DNA, the CDR3 is TGTGCCAGCAGCCAAGTTGTCTCAGGGGGCCGGTATGGCTACACCTTC. Encoded protein: CASSQVVSGGRYGYTF.

This clonotype was found many times. The chain recombines TRBV5-1 with TRBJ2-7; 7 nucleotides line up with TRBD2. Germline V gene sequence: CDR1 SGHRS, CDR2 YFSETQ. The CDR3 covers 17 residues. The V segment lost 7 bases and the J segment 7 bases; nucleotides outside the gene matches: 23. CDR3: CASESRDYLEFPAEQYF. The CDR3 bases are TGCGCCAGCGAGTCCCGGGACTATCTCGAATTTCCGGCGGAGCAGTACTTC.

The table lists this clonotype with many counts. The V and J genes are TRBV19 and TRBJ2-3; TRBD1 or TRBD2 may be the D gene (6 bases each). CDR1 and CDR2 from the germline V gene are LNHDA and SQIVND (reference sequence). V was trimmed by 4 bases and J by 5 bases, leaving 16 bases between them. The CDR3 sequence is 15 residues long. CDR3 loop: CASSTKRGRLDTQYF. In DNA form, the CDR3 reads TGTGCCAGTAGTACTAAACGGGGGCGACTAGATACGCAGTATTTT.

This clonotype was found a few times. The chain recombines TRBV13 with TRBJ2-2; D remains ambiguous. Germline V gene lookup returns CDR1 PRHDT and CDR2 FYEKMQ (reference sequence). The CDR3 is 15 amino acids. V lost 5 bases to trimming and J lost 6 bases, with 16 bases between them. The CDR3 sequence: CASSTKGVISGELFF. In DNA form, the CDR3 reads TGTGCCAGCAGCACGAAGGGTGTTATTTCCGGGGAGCTGTTTTTT.

Comments on this clonotype: Germline is not matched at one junction end, which may reflect a read error. In DNA, the CDR3 is TGCGCCGGCAGTCTTGAGGGCAACACTGAAGCTTTCTTT. Translating gives CAGSLEGNTEAFF. The chain links TRBV5-1 to TRBJ1-1; D ambiguous. Per the germline V gene, CDR1 is SGHRS and CDR2 is YFSETQ. The CDR3 is made up of 13 amino acids.

The table lists this clonotype with a few counts. The chain couples TRBV19 to TRBJ1-5; D unresolved. Trimming took off 3 bases at V and 1 base at J, with 4 bases between the two ends. The CDR3 consists of 13 residues. CDR1 LNHDA and CDR2 SQIVND come from the germline V gene (reference sequence). The CDR3: CASSMFSNQPQHF. CDR3 sequence (DNA): TGTGCCAGTAGTATGTTCAGCAATCAGCCCCAGCATTTT.

At least ten counts were recorded for this clonotype. The chain recombines TRBV6-1 with TRBJ1-5; 12 bases are a match to TRBD1. This CDR3 region has 16 residues. CDR1 is MNHNS, CDR2 SASEGT, per germline. The trim removed 6 bases at V and 0 bases at J, leaving 3 bases unmatched. The CDR3 reads CASRGQGAFSNQPQHF. The CDR3 region has the DNA TGTGCCAGCAGGGGACAGGGGGCATTTAGCAATCAGCCCCAGCATTTT.

With respect to this clonotype: In this CDR3 the conserved last residue, phenylalanine or tryptophan, is missing, so a read error is likely. V gene TRBV2 combines with J gene TRBJ2-7; D remains unclear. V lost 3 bases to trimming and J lost 3 bases, with 15 bases between them. Germline V CDR1 and CDR2: SNHLY, FYNNEI. The CDR3 is 15 residues long. The CDR3 loop reads CASSELAGTDYEQYL. The CDR3 nucleotides read TGTGCCAGCAGTGAGTTGGCCGGCACAGACTACGAGCAGTACCTC.

The sample holds one count of this clonotype. This is likely a read error, given that the CDR3 carries no conserved phenylalanine or tryptophan at its end. The V and J genes are TRBV11-2 and TRBJ1-6, with a possible D match to TRBD1 (5 bases). The germline CDR1 and CDR2 sequences are SGHAT and FQNNGV. This CDR3 has 15 residues. V was cut by 1 base and J by 8 bases, with 12 bases left in between. DNA of the CDR3: TGTGCCAGCAGCTTAGTAGTCAGGGTTGATTCACCCCTCCACTAT. This gives the protein CASSLVVRVDSPLHY.

The chain combines TRBV12-3 or TRBV12-4 with TRBJ2-5; D perhaps matches TRBD1 (5 bases). This CDR3 has 18 amino acids. The V end lost 4 bases, the J end lost 5 bases, and 26 bases lay between the germline ends. CDR3 in DNA: TGTGCCAGCAGTTCATTTCGAGGACATTCATCAAGAGATGAGACCCAGTACTTC. This translates into CASSSFRGHSSRDETQYF.

This clonotype was detected only a few times. The gene calls are TRBV19 and TRBJ2-5, with 9 positions matching TRBD1. From germline, CDR1 is LNHDA and CDR2 SQIVND (reference sequence). The CDR3 has 16 amino acids. V was clipped by 5 bases and J by 5 bases; unmatched bases: 12. The CDR3 is CASSPPDTGGVETQYF. Here the CDR3 DNA reads TGTGCCAGTAGTCCGCCGGATACAGGGGGCGTCGAGACCCAGTACTTC.

Many counts were recorded for this clonotype. V gene TRBV6-1 combines with J gene TRBJ2-7; 10 bases agree with TRBD2. This CDR3 has 16 amino acids. J gave up 4 bases and V 6 bases, and 12 bases lay outside the gene matches. Germline V gives CDR1 MNHNS, CDR2 SASEGT. CDR3 region: CASRPTATSGEYEQYF. CDR3 bases: TGTGCCAGCAGACCAACAGCTACTAGCGGGGAGTACGAGCAGTACTTC.

The J gene is TRBJ2-7, the V gene TRBV19, with 11 positions matching TRBD2. Trimming removed 4 bases from V and 3 bases from J; junction bases left unmatched: 5. There are 15 residues in the CDR3. Per the germline V gene, CDR1 is LNHDA and CDR2 is SQIVND (reference sequence). The chain's CDR3 is CASSTLAGALYEQYF. The CDR3 nucleotides are TGTGCCAGTAGTACACTAGCGGGAGCCCTCTACGAGCAGTACTTC.

This clonotype was observed at least ten times. The chain combines TRBV7-6 with TRBJ2-4; D gene ambiguous. Germline V gene data show CDR1 as SGHVS and CDR2 as FNYEAQ. With 2 bases removed from V and 8 bases from J, the gap between germline ends came to 19 bases. The CDR3 covers 16 residues. The CDR3 DNA reads TGTGCCAGCAGCTTATTTTTTAACAGCCCCACGGACATTCAGTACTTC. Its protein product is CASSLFFNSPTDIQYF.

This clonotype was counted at least ten times. The chain recombines TRBV7-9 with TRBJ1-1; tentative D call: TRBD1 (6 bases). Germline V gives CDR1 SEHNR, CDR2 FQNEAQ (reference sequence). V was pared by 4 bases and J by 4 bases, with 13 bases between. This CDR3 is built from 14 residues. The CDR3 is CASSSPRGSTEAFF. In DNA form, the CDR3 reads TGTGCCAGCAGCTCACCAAGGGGGAGCACTGAAGCTTTCTTT.

There are a few counts of this clonotype. This chain joins TRBV4-3 and TRBJ2-1; D gene unclear. Germline V lookup: CDR1 LGHNA, CDR2 YSLEER. CDR3 length equals 15 residues. V was cut by 0 bases and J by 5 bases, with 11 bases left in between. The CDR3 loop is CASSQDIGPNNEQFF. In nucleotides, the CDR3 is TGCGCCAGCAGCCAAGATATTGGACCCAACAATGAGCAGTTCTTC.

This clonotype was recorded once. A much larger clone is a single base away; this may be a read error. This rearrangement joins TRBV4-1 to TRBJ2-2; D is uncertain. The CDR3 loop spans 13 amino acids. The germline gives CDR1 MGHRA, CDR2 YSYEKL. V lost 5 bases to trimming and J lost 3 bases, with 7 bases between them. For the CDR3, the DNA is TGCGCCAGCAGCTTCCCCTACACCGGGGAGCTGTTTTTT. It is translated as CASSFPYTGELFF.

There are a few counts of this clonotype. This chain joins TRBV24-1 and TRBJ1-1; D ambiguous. V lost 7 bases to trimming and J lost 1 base, with 9 bases between them. Germline V gene data show CDR1 as KGHDR and CDR2 as SFDVKD. The CDR3 is made up of 13 amino acids. This CDR3 reads CATRSGKNTEAFF. The CDR3 nucleotides are TGTGCCACCAGGAGTGGTAAGAACACTGAAGCTTTCTTT.

This clonotype was seen ten or more times. The V call is TRBV4-3, the J call TRBJ1-5; D is unresolved. CDR1 is LGHNA and CDR2 is YSLEER in the germline V gene. This CDR3 is built from 14 residues. Trimming cost V 4 bases and J 2 bases, with 9 bases left between them. The CDR3 DNA reads TGCGCCAGCAGCCCCGAAATCGGCAATCAGCCCCAGCATTTT. Amino acids: CASSPEIGNQPQHF.

The V and J genes are TRBV15 and TRBJ2-3; TRBD1 agrees at 10 bases. Germline V gene sequence: CDR1 LNHNV, CDR2 YYDKDF (reference sequence). J gave up 2 bases and V 5 bases, and 10 bases lay outside the gene matches. The CDR3 extends over 17 amino acids. CDR3 DNA sequence: TGTGCCACCAGCCAACTGAGGACAGGGGGATTCACAGATACGCAGTATTTT. Translated, it gives CATSQLRTGGFTDTQYF.